This TCR beta chain appears in the sequencing data of a study of blood T cell repertoires in COVID-19. Study at large: Sites across the United States, Italy and Spain contributed samples from acute and convalescent COVID-19. PBMCs, B-cell-depleted T cells, or T cells were the source of the cDNA or gDNA that made up the material.

Germline-derived CDR1 and CDR2 are WNHNN and SYGVQD (reference sequence). The CDR3 has 16 residues. J was trimmed by 6 bases and V by 4 bases; bases with no gene match: 13. Original processing methods: Amplified reference gene primers provided the basis for estimating nucleated cell counts. TCRdb's copy holds only in-frame clones and misses some; the assay was immunoSEQ multiplex PCR. The DNA gave D and trimming, while V, J and clone size come from that table. This sample carries 99,000 or so clones, under 90% of them seen once, and the ten largest clones take approximately 40%. The receptor's source is a man at least 80 years old with acute or convalescent COVID-19. The chain has TRBV10-1 and TRBJ2-3, with TRBD1 identical over 7 bases. The sample taken for sequencing was peripheral blood. CDR3 DNA sequence: TGCGCCAGCAGTGGTTCCGGGACAGCTAGTCAGGATACGCAGTATTTT. This encodes CASSGSGTASQDTQYF.